These T cell receptor beta chains were read from a single sample in a study of blood T cell repertoires in COVID-19. Method: immunoSEQ multiplex PCR; TCRdb's copy keeps in-frame clones and lacks some. The sample has 96,000 or so clones, 81% seen once. The specimen sequenced was peripheral blood. The receptor source for this set is a man at least 80 years old with COVID-19, enrolled during active disease. Each CDR3 is given with its conserved first and last residue. The D gene is left open where the match is weak. Clone size, where shown, is once, few, many, or a class for clones that have expanded.

j_gene | d_gene | v_gene | abundance | CDR3aa | CDR3nt
TRBJ2-6 | TRBD1 | TRBV28 | . | CASRTGGNVLTF | TGTGCCAGCAGGACAGGGGGCAACGTCCTGACTTTC
TRBJ2-7 | . | TRBV23-1 | once | CASTHRRLTSEQYF | TGCGCCAGCACTCACCGGAGACTCACGTCGGAGCAGTACTTC
TRBJ2-7 | TRBD2 | TRBV18 | . | CASSLSGTSVYEQYF | TGTGCCAGCTCACTATCCGGGACTAGCGTCTACGAGCAGTACTTC
TRBJ1-4 | . | TRBV5-1 | . | CASSPPGQEKLFF | TGCGCCAGCAGCCCCCCGGGTCAGGAAAAACTGTTTTTT
TRBJ2-7 | TRBD2 | TRBV18 | . | CASSLRGSNYEQYF | TGTGCCAGCTCACTCCGCGGGAGTAATTACGAGCAGTACTTC
TRBJ1-5 | . | TRBV7-8 | . | CASSSNRDGGRANQPQHF | TGTGCCAGCAGCTCCAATAGGGACGGGGGACGGGCTAATCAGCCCCAGCATTTT
TRBJ1-1 | . | TRBV12-2 | . | CASRLSTNQVNTEAFF | TGTGCAAGTCGCTTATCTACAAATCAGGTGAACACTGAAGCTTTCTTT
TRBJ2-5 | . | TRBV5-4 | . | CASSGGNQETQYF | TGTGCCAGCAGCGGAGGAAACCAAGAGACCCAGTACTTC
TRBJ1-6 | TRBD1 | TRBV19 | . | CASTTAGTGLTPLHF | TGTGCCAGTACCACAGCCGGGACAGGACTTACACCCCTCCACTTT
TRBJ2-5 | TRBD1 | TRBV30 | . | CAWSPGQGRQETQYF | TGTGCCTGGAGCCCCGGACAGGGAAGACAAGAGACCCAGTACTTC
TRBJ1-6 | TRBD1 | TRBV7-9 | . | CASSYRDRGPSPLHF | TGTGCCAGCAGCTACCGGGACAGGGGGCCTTCACCCCTCCACTTT
TRBJ1-5 | TRBD1 | TRBV6-5 | . | CASSSGQGFDQPQHF | TGTGCCAGCAGCTCGGGACAGGGATTTGATCAGCCCCAGCATTTT
TRBJ2-2 | TRBD2 | TRBV28 | . | CASSLRGVGTSAPGELFF | TGTGCCAGCAGTTTAAGGGGAGTGGGGACTAGTGCTCCCGGGGAGCTGTTTTTT
TRBJ1-2 | . | TRBV16 | few | CASSPQMGRLSGGYTF | TGTGCCAGCAGCCCCCAGATGGGGCGCCTCTCAGGGGGCTACACCTTC
TRBJ2-1 | . | TRBV7-9 | . | CASSGGGTQTNEQFF | TGTGCCAGCAGCGGGGGCGGCACGCAGACCAATGAGCAGTTCTTC
TRBJ1-5 | . | TRBV6-2/TRBV6-3 | . | CASSYWYRVEDQPQHF | TGTGCCAGCAGTTACTGGTACAGGGTCGAGGATCAGCCCCAGCATTTT
TRBJ1-1 | . | TRBV5-1 | few | CASSSLQGGTEAFF | TGCGCCAGCAGCTCACTACAGGGCGGTACTGAAGCTTTCTTT
TRBJ2-2 | . | TRBV18 | once | CASSDRQGYTGELFF | TGTGCCAGCTCAGATCGGCAGGGCTACACCGGGGAGCTGTTTTTT
TRBJ2-7 | TRBD1 | TRBV10-3 | . | CAISATTGTLEQYF | TGTGCCATCAGTGCCACGACAGGGACCCTCGAGCAGTACTTC
TRBJ2-1 | TRBD2 | TRBV6-2/TRBV6-3 | . | CASSYLREEGEQFF | TGTGCCAGCAGTTACTTACGGGAGGAAGGTGAGCAGTTCTTC
TRBJ1-2 | . | TRBV6-2/TRBV6-3 | . | CASSYGGANYGYTF | TGTGCCAGCAGTTACGGGGGGGCAAACTATGGCTACACCTTC
TRBJ1-1 | TRBD1 | TRBV30 | . | CAWSVGQGARAFF | TGTGCCTGGAGCGTGGGACAGGGGGCACGAGCTTTCTTT
TRBJ2-5 | . | TRBV7-2 | . | CASSRGGQETQYF | TGTGCCAGCAGCAGGGGGGGGCAAGAGACCCAGTACTTC
TRBJ2-7 | . | TRBV30 | . | CASSGTFPYEQYF | TGTGCCTCTTCCGGGACATTTCCCTACGAGCAGTACTTC
TRBJ1-4 | . | TRBV2 | . | CASTRGPGEKLFF | TGTGCCAGCACCAGGGGACCGGGTGAAAAACTGTTTTTT
TRBJ2-3 | TRBD2 | TRBV5-5 | . | CASTLLAGHTDTQYF | TGTGCCAGCACCCTACTAGCGGGACACACAGATACGCAGTATTTT
TRBJ1-1 | . | TRBV27 | . | CASSLSWAGTEAFF | TGTGCCAGCAGTTTATCATGGGCAGGGACTGAAGCTTTCTTT
TRBJ1-5 | TRBD1 | TRBV12-3/TRBV12-4 | . | CASRGQGGQPQHF | TGTGCCAGCAGGGGACAGGGAGGGCAGCCCCAGCATTTT
TRBJ2-3 | TRBD2 | TRBV9 | . | CASSALAGGPADTQYF | TGTGCCAGCAGCGCCTTAGCGGGAGGGCCTGCAGATACGCAGTATTTT
TRBJ1-5 | TRBD1 | TRBV7-2 | . | CASSLAGQGNQPQHF | TGTGCCAGCAGCTTAGCGGGACAGGGGAATCAGCCCCAGCATTTT
TRBJ1-5 | TRBD1 | TRBV7-2 | few | CASSPRTGNNQPQHF | TGTGCCAGCAGCCCCAGGACAGGAAATAATCAGCCCCAGCATTTT
TRBJ2-1 | TRBD2 | TRBV25-1 | . | CASYGTSGYRGEQFF | TGTGCCAGCTACGGGACTAGCGGATACAGGGGTGAGCAGTTCTTC
TRBJ1-1 | . | TRBV5-1 | . | CASSAYQGGNTEAFF | TGCGCCAGCAGTGCGTATCAGGGAGGGAACACTGAAGCTTTCTTT
TRBJ1-4 | . | TRBV12-3/TRBV12-4 | . | CASSLSQQEKLFF | TGTGCCAGCAGTCTATCTCAACAGGAAAAACTGTTTTTT
TRBJ1-1 | . | TRBV15 | . | CATSRGGAAYTEAFF | TGTGCCACCAGCAGAGGGGGAGCGGCTTACACTGAAGCTTTCTTT
TRBJ1-1 | . | TRBV5-1 | . | CASSPVGGGGTEAFF | TGCGCCAGCAGCCCGGTTGGGGGGGGTGGCACTGAAGCTTTCTTT
TRBJ2-3 | TRBD2 | TRBV7-2 | . | CASKGLAGDTDTQYF | TGTGCCAGCAAGGGACTAGCGGGGGATACAGATACGCAGTATTTT